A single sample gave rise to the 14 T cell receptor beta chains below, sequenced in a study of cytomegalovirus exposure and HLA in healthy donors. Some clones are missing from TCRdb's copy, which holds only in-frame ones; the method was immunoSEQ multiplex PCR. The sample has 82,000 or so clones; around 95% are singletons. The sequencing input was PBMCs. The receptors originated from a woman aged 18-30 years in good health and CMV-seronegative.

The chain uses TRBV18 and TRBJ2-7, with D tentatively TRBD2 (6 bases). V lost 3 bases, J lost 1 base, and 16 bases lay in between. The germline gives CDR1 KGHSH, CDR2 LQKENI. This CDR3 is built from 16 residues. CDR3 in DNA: TGTGCCAGCTCACCGGCGGGACTCTCATCGTCCTACGAGCAGTACTTC. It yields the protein CASSPAGLSSSYEQYF.

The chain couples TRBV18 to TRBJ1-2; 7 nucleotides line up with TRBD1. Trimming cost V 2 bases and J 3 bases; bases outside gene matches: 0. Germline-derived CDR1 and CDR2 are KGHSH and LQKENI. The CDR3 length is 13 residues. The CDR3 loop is CASSPTGDYGYTF. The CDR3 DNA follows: TGTGCCAGCTCACCAACAGGGGACTATGGCTACACCTTC.

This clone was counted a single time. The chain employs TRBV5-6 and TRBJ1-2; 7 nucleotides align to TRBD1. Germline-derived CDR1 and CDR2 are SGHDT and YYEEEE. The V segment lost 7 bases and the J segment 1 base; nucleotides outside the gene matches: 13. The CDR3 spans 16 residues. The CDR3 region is CASAPPGTAVNYGYTF. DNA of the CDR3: TGTGCCAGCGCCCCCCCGGGGACAGCAGTTAACTATGGCTACACCTTC.

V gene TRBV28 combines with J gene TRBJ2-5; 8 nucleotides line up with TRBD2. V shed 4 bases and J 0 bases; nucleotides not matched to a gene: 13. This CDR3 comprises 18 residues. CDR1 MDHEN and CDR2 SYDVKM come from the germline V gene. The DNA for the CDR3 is TGTGCCAGCAGTTCACGGGATGTTAGCGGGAAGTACCAAGAGACCCAGTACTTC. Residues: CASSSRDVSGKYQETQYF.

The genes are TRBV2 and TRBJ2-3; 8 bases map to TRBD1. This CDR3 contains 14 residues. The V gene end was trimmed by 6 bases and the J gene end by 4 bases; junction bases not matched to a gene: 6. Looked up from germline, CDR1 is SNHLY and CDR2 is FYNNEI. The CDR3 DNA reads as TGTGCCAGCAGCTCAGGGGGCGCAGCAGATACGCAGTATTTT. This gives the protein CASSSGGAADTQYF.

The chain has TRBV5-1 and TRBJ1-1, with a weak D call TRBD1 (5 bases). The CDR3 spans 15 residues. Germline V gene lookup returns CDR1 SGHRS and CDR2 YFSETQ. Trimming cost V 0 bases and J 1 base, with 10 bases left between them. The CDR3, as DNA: TGCGCCAGCAGCTTGGCCAAGGGGAAGAACACTGAAGCTTTCTTT. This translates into CASSLAKGKNTEAFF.

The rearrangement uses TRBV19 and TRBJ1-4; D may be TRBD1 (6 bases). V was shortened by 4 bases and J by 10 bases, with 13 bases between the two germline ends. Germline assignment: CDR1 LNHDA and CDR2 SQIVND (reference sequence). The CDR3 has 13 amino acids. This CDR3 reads CASSRTERSKLFF. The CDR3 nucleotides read TGTGCCAGTAGTAGGACAGAGAGATCAAAACTGTTTTTT.

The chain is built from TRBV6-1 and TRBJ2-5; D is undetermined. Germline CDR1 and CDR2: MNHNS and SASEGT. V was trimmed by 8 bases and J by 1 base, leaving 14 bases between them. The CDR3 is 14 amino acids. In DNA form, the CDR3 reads TGTGCCAGCTGCAACCGAGTACTCCAAGAGACCCAGTACTTC. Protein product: CASCNRVLQETQYF.

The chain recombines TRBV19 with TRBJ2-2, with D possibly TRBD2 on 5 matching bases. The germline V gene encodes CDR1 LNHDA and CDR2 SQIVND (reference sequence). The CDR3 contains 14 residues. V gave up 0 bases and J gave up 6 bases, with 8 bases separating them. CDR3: CASSIDRGPGELFF. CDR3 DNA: TGTGCCAGTAGTATAGATCGGGGTCCCGGGGAGCTGTTTTTT.

Here the CDR3 DNA reads TGTGCCAGCAGTCCCCTCCTTTTAGCGGGCACCGCGAACACCGGGGAGCTGTTTTTT. Amino acids: CASSPLLLAGTANTGELFF. The rearrangement links TRBV28 to TRBJ2-2, with 7 bases fitting TRBD2. The CDR3 consists of 19 residues. The germline CDR1 and CDR2 sequences are MDHEN and SYDVKM. J lost 0 bases, V lost 5 bases, and 15 bases had no gene match.

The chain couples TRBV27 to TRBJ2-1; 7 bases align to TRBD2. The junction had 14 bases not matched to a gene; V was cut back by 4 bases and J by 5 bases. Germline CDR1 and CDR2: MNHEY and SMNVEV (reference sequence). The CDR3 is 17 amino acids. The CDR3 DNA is TGTGCCAGCAGTTACCTCCCGCGACTAGCATGGGACAATGAGCAGTTCTTC. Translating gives CASSYLPRLAWDNEQFF.

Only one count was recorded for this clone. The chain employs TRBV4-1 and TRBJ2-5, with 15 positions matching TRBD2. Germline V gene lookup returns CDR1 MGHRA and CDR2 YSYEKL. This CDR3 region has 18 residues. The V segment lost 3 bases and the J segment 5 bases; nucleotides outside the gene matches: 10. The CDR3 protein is CASSHGAWTSGGAETQYF. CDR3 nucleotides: TGCGCCAGCAGCCACGGAGCGTGGACTAGCGGGGGGGCGGAGACCCAGTACTTC.

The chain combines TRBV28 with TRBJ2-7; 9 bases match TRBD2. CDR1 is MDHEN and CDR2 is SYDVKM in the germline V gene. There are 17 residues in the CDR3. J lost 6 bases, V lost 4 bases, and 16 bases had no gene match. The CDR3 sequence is CASSSPTSGVSFREQYF. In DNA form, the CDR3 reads TGTGCCAGCAGTTCCCCGACTAGCGGAGTCTCTTTCCGCGAGCAGTACTTC.

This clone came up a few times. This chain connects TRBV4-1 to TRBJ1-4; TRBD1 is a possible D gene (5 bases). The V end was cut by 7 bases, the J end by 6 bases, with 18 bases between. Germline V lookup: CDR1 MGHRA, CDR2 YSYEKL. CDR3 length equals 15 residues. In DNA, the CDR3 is TGCGCCAGCAAAAAAGGGGAGGCCTCCTATGAAAAACTGTTTTTT. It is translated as CASKKGEASYEKLFF.